What follows are 7 T cell receptor beta chains derived from one specimen sequenced in a study of blood T cell repertoires in COVID-19. Sequencing used immunoSEQ multiplex PCR; TCRdb keeps in-frame clones, though not all of them. The repertoire holds fewer than 300,000 clones, with about 85% as singletons. The specimen was PBMCs or T cells enriched from blood (not recorded which). Receptors were obtained from a woman aged 45-65 years who had recovered from COVID-19.

The chain joins TRBV6-2 or TRBV6-3 to TRBJ1-1, with 9 bases lining up with TRBD1. V lost 6 bases and J lost 4; bases outside the gene matches: 6. CDR3 size: 14 residues. CDR1 and CDR2 (germline): MNHEY, SVGEGT. CDR3 residues: CASSPGTGRTEAFF. The CDR3 region has the DNA TGTGCCAGCAGCCCAGGGACAGGGCGCACTGAAGCTTTCTTT.

The V gene is TRBV13, the J gene TRBJ2-7; D perhaps matches TRBD1 (5 bases). V was trimmed by 5 bases and J by 4 bases, leaving 18 bases between them. The CDR3 is 15 residues long. Germline V gene sequence: CDR1 PRHDT, CDR2 FYEKMQ (reference sequence). The CDR3 spells CASSTRQGLGYEQYF. CDR3 DNA sequence: TGTGCCAGCAGCACAAGGCAGGGCTTAGGATACGAGCAGTACTTC.

The rearrangement uses TRBV6-4 and TRBJ2-2; D may be TRBD2 (5 bases). The CDR3 totals 14 residues. Trimming left V 3 bases short and J 4 bases short, with 9 bases between. Looked up from germline, CDR1 is MRHNA and CDR2 is SNTAGT. The CDR3 reads CASSEGRATGELFF. For the CDR3, the DNA is TGTGCCAGCAGTGAAGGGCGGGCCACCGGGGAGCTGTTTTTT.

The chain has TRBV5-4 and TRBJ2-7; TRBD1 aligns across 7 bases. With 0 bases clipped from V and 0 bases from J, the junction kept 6 bases outside the gene matches. The germline V gene encodes CDR1 SGHNT and CDR2 YYREEE (reference sequence). The CDR3 is 16 amino acids. CDR3 sequence reads: CASSLAGTVTSYEQYF. The CDR3, as DNA: TGTGCCAGCAGCTTGGCCGGGACAGTTACCTCCTACGAGCAGTACTTC.

This clone occurred once. The genes are TRBV2 and TRBJ2-7; D not resolved. V was cut by 8 bases and J by 5 bases, with 19 bases left in between. The germline gives CDR1 SNHLY, CDR2 FYNNEI. The CDR3 sequence is 14 residues long. CDR3 region: CASLPRLATHEQYF. CDR3 DNA: TGTGCCAGCCTCCCCCGATTAGCCACCCACGAGCAGTACTTC.

The chain combines TRBV5-1 with TRBJ1-2, with 8 bases lining up with TRBD1. The germline CDR1 and CDR2 sequences are SGHRS and YFSETQ. The CDR3 has 16 residues. Losses at the gene ends were 2 bases for V and 3 bases for J; bases not matched to a gene: 9. CDR3 sequence (DNA): TGCGCCAGCAGCTTTGTAGAAGGGACAGGCGACTATGGCTACACCTTC. Protein product: CASSFVEGTGDYGYTF.

This rearrangement joins TRBV30 to TRBJ2-3; D gene unclear. The CDR3 consists of 12 residues. Germline-derived CDR1 and CDR2 are GTSNPN and SVGIG (reference sequence). Between the trimmed V and J ends, which lost 5 bases and 1 base, there was a span of 7 bases. This CDR3 reads CAWSRGTDTQYF. Here the CDR3 DNA reads TGTGCCTGGTCCCGGGGCACAGATACGCAGTATTTT.